This TCR beta chain was documented in a study of response to subunit inactivated influenza vaccine. Study conclusions and caveats: Only a handful of new T cells, the authors suggested, are recruited with each seasonal influenza vaccination.

In this sample, this clonotype turned up a few times. Its specificity is not known. V lost 4 bases, J lost 4 bases, and 14 bases lay in between. Germline-derived CDR1 and CDR2 are SEHNR and FQNEAQ (reference sequence). CDR3 size: 14 residues. A single record per CDR3 protein comes from TCRdb applying MiXCR to the RT-PCR reads. The sample records about 480,000 distinct CDR3 sequences, 9.5% to 12% being singletons. The chain couples TRBV7-9 to TRBJ2-7; the D gene is possibly TRBD1 (6 bases). The starting material was PBMCs from blood, obtained roughly 47 days after vaccination. The clonotype comes from a man aged 50 to 60 who received an inactivated influenza vaccine. Here the CDR3 DNA reads TGTGCCAGCAGCTCCGGGACAAAATTTTACGAGCAGTACTTC. Its translation: CASSSGTKFYEQYF.